This T cell receptor beta chain derives from a study of shared clonotypes between healthy human individuals. It was at deep level that the assay was run. The assay was immunoSEQ multiplex PCR, and TCRdb's table has in-frame clones only and misses some. The sample lists around 2.1 million clones, around 95% occurring once. CDR3 length: 15 residues. Deletions cut 6 bases from V and 10 bases from J, with 23 bases between. Germline V gene sequence: CDR1 SNHLY, CDR2 FYNNEI. The sequencing sample was made of naive CD4+ T cells sorted from blood. The subset denotes: CD45RA+ positively selected. The J gene is TRBJ2-3, the V gene TRBV2; weak D call: TRBD1 (5 bases). The source is a man between 18 and 29 years old in good health. This chain's CDR3 is CASSDIPGPPGAQYF. The CDR3 DNA reads as TGTGCCAGCAGCGATATACCAGGGCCACCCGGTGCGCAGTATTTT.